Shown below are 18 T cell receptor beta chains from a single sample sequenced in a study of early T cells in non-severe SARS-CoV-2 infection. TCRdb reprocessed the 5' RACE reads via MiXCR and lists one record per CDR3 protein. The sample consists of tens of thousands of distinct CDR3 sequences, 5.8% of them appearing once. The sample comprised whole blood. These receptors were obtained from an adult who was a healthcare worker with PCR-confirmed SARS-CoV-2 infection or an uninfected control (not recorded which).

This clonotype was counted many times. This chain links TRBV28 with TRBJ2-5; 11 bases fit TRBD1. J gave up 5 bases and V 6 bases, and 8 bases lay outside the gene matches. The CDR3 consists of 15 residues. Per germline, CDR1 MDHEN and CDR2 SYDVKM. CDR3 in DNA: TGTGCCAGCAGCCTCCCGGGACAGGGGGTTGAGACCCAGTACTTC. As protein: CASSLPGQGVETQYF.

This clonotype was observed many times. The chain employs TRBV6-2 or TRBV6-3 and TRBJ2-1; TRBD2 agrees at 7 bases. The CDR3 extends over 15 amino acids. Per germline, CDR1 MNHEY and CDR2 SVGEGT. V shed 5 bases and J 6 bases; nucleotides not matched to a gene: 10. The CDR3 region has the DNA TGTGCCAGCAGTGGGCTAGGACTAGAATCCAATGAGCAGTTCTTC. Residues: CASSGLGLESNEQFF.

By share, this clonotype counts as medium-sized. The genes are TRBV25-1 and TRBJ1-3; D remains unclear. V was shortened by 3 bases and J by 0 bases, with 3 bases between the two germline ends. The CDR3 sequence is 13 residues long. CDR1 is MGHDK and CDR2 is SYGVNS in the germline V gene. CDR3 sequence: CASSENSGNTIYF. The CDR3 region has the DNA TGTGCCAGCAGTGAGAACTCTGGAAACACCATATATTTT. The whole variable domain, filled in from reference TRBV25-1 and TRBJ1-3, reads EADIYQTPRYLVIGTGKKITLECSQTMGHDKMYWYQQDPGMELHLIHYSYGVNSTEKGDLSSESTVSRIRTEHFPLTLESARPSHTSQYLCASSENSGNTIYFGEGSWLTVV.

This clonotype was seen ten or more times. The V and J genes are TRBV7-9 and TRBJ1-3; D unresolved. This CDR3 region has 16 residues. Between the trimmed V and J ends, which lost 2 bases and 4 bases, there was a span of 15 bases. The V gene's germline CDR1 is SEHNR and CDR2 FQNEAQ (reference sequence). CDR3: CASSLFQVVEGNTIYF. The CDR3 DNA reads as TGTGCCAGCAGCTTATTCCAGGTCGTGGAAGGAAACACCATATATTTT.

CDR3 nucleotides: TGCAGCGTTGAAGTAGGATCAGACACAGATACGCAGTATTTT. Amino acid sequence: CSVEVGSDTDTQYF. The V call is TRBV29-1, the J call TRBJ2-3; D uncertain. V was cut by 1 base and J by 2 bases, with 10 bases left in between. Germline loops: CDR1 SQVTM, CDR2 ANQGSEA. The CDR3 covers 14 residues.

The chain has TRBV20-1 and TRBJ2-7; no clear D gene. CDR1 is DFQATT, CDR2 SNEGSKA, per germline (reference sequence). V lost 6 bases to trimming and J lost 0 bases, with 15 bases between them. The CDR3 length is 14 residues. The CDR3 DNA is TGCAGTGCCCTCCGGCTGGGATCCTCCTACGAGCAGTACTTC. It is translated as CSALRLGSSYEQYF.

This clonotype occurred many times. This chain joins TRBV10-3 and TRBJ1-2; TRBD1 matches 10 bases. V was clipped by 8 bases and J by 6 bases; unmatched bases: 6. CDR3 length: 13 residues. Germline V gene lookup returns CDR1 ENHRY and CDR2 SYGVKD. The CDR3 DNA reads TGTGCCATCCGTGGGACAGGGGAGGATGGCTACACCTTC. Translated, it gives CAIRGTGEDGYTF.

DNA of the CDR3: TGCGCCAGCAGCTTGGCTAGCGGGGGGCACAATGAGCAGTTCTTC. This translates into CASSLASGGHNEQFF. This chain connects TRBV5-1 to TRBJ2-1, with 11 bases that match TRBD2. The germline V gene has CDR1 SGHRS and CDR2 YFSETQ. There are 15 residues in the CDR3. V trimming: 0 bases; J trimming: 5 bases; junction bases outside the gene matches: 1.

The chain combines TRBV7-2 with TRBJ2-2; TRBD2 agrees at 8 bases. After removal of 5 bases from V and 1 base from J, the junction contained 6 bases not matched to a gene. Germline lookup yields CDR1 SGHTA and CDR2 FQGNSA. The CDR3 extends over 16 amino acids. CDR3 protein: CASSTSGGWNTGELFF. CDR3 nucleotide sequence: TGTGCCAGCAGCACAAGCGGGGGCTGGAACACCGGGGAGCTGTTTTTT.

This chain connects TRBV10-2 to TRBJ1-1; D might be TRBD1 (6 bases). Per germline, CDR1 WSHSY and CDR2 SAAADI. This CDR3 is 13 amino acids long. With 6 bases removed from V and 5 bases from J, the gap between germline ends came to 13 bases. CDR3 residues: CASSKGGGTEAFF. The DNA of the CDR3 is TGCGCCAGCAGCAAGGGAGGGGGGACTGAAGCTTTCTTT.

This clonotype appeared a few times. V is TRBV5-1 and J is TRBJ2-3, with D possibly TRBD1 on 6 matching bases. Germline V gene sequence: CDR1 SGHRS, CDR2 YFSETQ. The CDR3 runs to 14 residues. Trimming removed 5 bases from V and 6 bases from J, with 16 bases in between. The CDR3 bases are TGCGCCAGCAGGTCCTCCCAGGGGCCCGATACGCAGTATTTT. This codes for CASRSSQGPDTQYF.

This clonotype was seen at least ten times. The gene calls are TRBV14 and TRBJ2-1; D ambiguous. The CDR3 runs to 14 residues. Germline V gene lookup returns CDR1 SGHDN and CDR2 FVKESK. Trimming took 3 bases from V and 7 from J, leaving 13 bases between them. The CDR3 DNA follows: TGTGCCAGCAGCCAGAGGACCGATTGGAATGAGCAGTTCTTC. Translating gives CASSQRTDWNEQFF.

This clonotype appeared many times. V and J are TRBV6-1 and TRBJ1-1; the match to TRBD1 covers 11 bases. The CDR3 spans 16 residues. Germline CDR1 MNHNS, CDR2 SASEGT. The trim removed 5 bases at V and 4 bases at J, leaving 9 bases unmatched. The CDR3 DNA reads TGTGCCAGCAGTCCAAGTCCCGGGACAGGGGGCACTGAAGCTTTCTTT. Translating it yields CASSPSPGTGGTEAFF.

This clonotype has a count of ten or more. The V and J genes are TRBV5-1 and TRBJ2-3, with D perhaps being TRBD1 or TRBD2 (7 bases each). CDR3 length equals 14 residues. Germline lookup yields CDR1 SGHRS and CDR2 YFSETQ. Trimming removed 6 bases from V and 9 bases from J, with 20 bases in between. Here the CDR3 DNA reads TGCGCCAGCAAGGGGGGGGCGCCGACAGGGACGCAGTATTTT. Translating gives CASKGGAPTGTQYF.

This clonotype was counted ten times or more. This chain links TRBV5-7 with TRBJ2-1; D is unclear. TRBV5-7 is identified as an open reading frame with a role that is uncertain. The CDR3 has 14 amino acids. V was trimmed by 4 bases and J by 5 bases, leaving 13 bases between them. CDR3 in amino acids: CASSHSTDHNEQFF. CDR3 DNA sequence: TGTGCCAGCAGCCATTCTACTGACCACAATGAGCAGTTCTTC.

There are many counts of this clonotype. The rearrangement links TRBV20-1 to TRBJ2-1, with a possible D match to TRBD1 (6 bases). The CDR3 is made up of 14 amino acids. Germline V gene data show CDR1 as DFQATT and CDR2 as SNEGSKA (reference sequence). V lost 3 bases, J lost 2 bases, and 11 bases lay in between. The CDR3 coding sequence is TGCAGTGCTAGTAGGACAGCTCCCTACAATGAGCAGTTCTTC. Translating it yields CSASRTAPYNEQFF.

This clonotype was found many times. V usage is TRBV29-1 and J usage is TRBJ1-2; D ambiguous. Trimming took 0 bases from V and 4 from J, leaving 6 bases between them. CDR3 length: 12 amino acids. CDR1 is SQVTM and CDR2 is ANQGSEA in the germline V gene. The CDR3 spells CSVEDPPYGYTF. CDR3 DNA sequence: TGCAGCGTTGAAGATCCGCCCTATGGCTACACCTTC.

The sample holds many counts of this clonotype. The V gene is TRBV11-2, the J gene TRBJ2-5, with 7 bases lining up with TRBD2. The J segment lost 9 bases and the V segment lost 1 base, leaving 20 bases of the junction unmatched. CDR1 is SGHAT, CDR2 FQNNGV, per germline. The CDR3 extends over 18 amino acids. The CDR3 DNA follows: TGTGCCAGCAGCTTAGCCGGGTTGAATATTGGCGGGAGTTCTTCCCAGTACTTC. Translation gives CASSLAGLNIGGSSSQYF.